One sample yielded the 24 T cell receptor beta chains listed below, sequenced in a study of OX40 agonist ivuxolimab in advanced cancers. The protocol was immunoSEQ multiplex PCR, while the TCRdb copy is restricted to in-frame clones and leaves out a portion. The table shows over 85,000 clones, with approximately 89% occurring only once. This material consisted of CD4+ or CD8+ T cells sorted from blood, taken in a trial of the OX40 agonist ivuxolimab. All receptors come from an adult with an advanced solid tumor such as melanoma, head and neck, liver or kidney cancer.

V gene TRBV19 combines with J gene TRBJ1-5; the match to TRBD1 covers 7 bases. The CDR3 consists of 15 residues. Trimming at V came to 5 bases and at J to 4 bases, leaving 8 bases not matched to a gene. Per the germline V gene, CDR1 is LNHDA and CDR2 is SQIVND (reference sequence). DNA for the CDR3: TGTGCCAGTAGTTTCGGGGCAGGGGGTAATCAGCCCCAGCATTTT. It yields the protein CASSFGAGGNQPQHF.

The gene calls are TRBV19 and TRBJ1-2; D might be TRBD1 (5 bases). V shed 2 bases and J shed 7 bases, with 14 bases lying between them. The CDR3 loop spans 14 amino acids. Germline CDR1 and CDR2: LNHDA and SQIVND (reference sequence). CDR3 in DNA: TGTGCCAGTAGTATACAGGGAGGTTCGAGTGGCTACACCTTC. Translated: CASSIQGGSSGYTF.

This clone was recorded only once. This rearrangement joins TRBV6-6 to TRBJ1-3; D gene ambiguous. This CDR3 contains 15 residues. V gave up 2 bases and J gave up 0 bases, with 8 bases separating them. Germline-derived CDR1 and CDR2 are MNHNY and SVGAGI (reference sequence). The CDR3 nucleotides read TGTGCCAGCAGTTACATAGCCTTCTCTGGAAACACCATATATTTT. Protein product: CASSYIAFSGNTIYF.

The rearrangement links TRBV9 to TRBJ2-5; D not resolved. Trimming shortened V by 1 base and J by 4 bases, and 14 bases separated the two germline ends. CDR1 SGDLS and CDR2 YYNGEE come from the germline V gene. This CDR3 comprises 15 residues. Here the CDR3 reads CASSVTPQVVETQYF. CDR3 nucleotides: TGTGCCAGCAGCGTAACCCCCCAGGTTGTAGAGACCCAGTACTTC.

This chain uses TRBV7-9 with TRBJ1-4; maybe TRBD1 (5 bases). The CDR3 totals 15 residues. Trimming removed 5 bases from V and 10 bases from J, with 20 bases in between. CDR1 and CDR2 from the germline V gene are SEHNR and FQNEAQ (reference sequence). The CDR3 DNA reads TGTGCCAGCAGCCCACGGGGCCGGGATGTTGTAAAACTGTTTTTT. This translates into CASSPRGRDVVKLFF.

The rearrangement links TRBV5-4 to TRBJ1-1; no reliable D call. V was clipped by 3 bases and J by 5 bases, with 11 bases between them. Germline values: CDR1 SGHNT, CDR2 YYREEE (reference sequence). The CDR3 extends over 13 amino acids. Here the CDR3 reads CASSSFTRTEAFF. The CDR3 DNA reads as TGTGCCAGCAGCTCCTTCACGAGGACTGAAGCTTTCTTT.

The rearrangement links TRBV6-5 to TRBJ2-2; D uncertain. The length of the CDR3 is 12 residues. V lost 7 bases, J lost 5 bases, and 8 bases lay in between. Per the germline V gene, CDR1 is MNHEY and CDR2 is SVGAGI. The CDR3 DNA reads as TGTGCCAGCAAGCTAATGACCGGGGAGCTGTTTTTT. Amino acids: CASKLMTGELFF.

This chain joins TRBV29-1 and TRBJ1-1; 7 nucleotides line up with TRBD1. Germline trimming cut 2 bases from V and 4 bases from J; bases unmatched to any gene: 10. Germline V gene lookup returns CDR1 SQVTM and CDR2 ANQGSEA. This CDR3 region has 15 residues. CDR3 sequence reads: CSVEKGGTEVTEAFF. CDR3 coding DNA: TGCAGCGTTGAAAAGGGCGGGACAGAGGTCACTGAAGCTTTCTTT.

The chain employs TRBV9 and TRBJ2-7; D is uncertain. The germline V gene has CDR1 SGDLS and CDR2 YYNGEE. The CDR3 spans 15 residues. V was clipped by 3 bases and J by 0 bases, with 13 bases between them. The CDR3 sequence: CASSARAGNSYEQYF. CDR3 sequence (DNA): TGTGCCAGCAGCGCTCGGGCAGGCAACTCCTACGAGCAGTACTTC. The full variable domain, with the rest looked up from reference TRBV9 and TRBJ2-7, is DSGVTQTPKHLITATGQRVTLRCSPRSGDLSVYWYQQSLDQGLQFLIQYYNGEERAKGNILERFSAQQFPDLHSELNLSSLELGDSALYFCASSARAGNSYEQYFGPGTRLTVT.

This chain connects TRBV11-2 to TRBJ1-2; D is unclear. Germline lookup yields CDR1 SGHAT and CDR2 FQNNGV. Trimming left V 0 bases short and J 8 bases short, with 10 bases between. The CDR3 spans 13 residues. The CDR3 here is CASSLDISPGYTF. CDR3 nucleotides: TGTGCCAGCAGCTTAGATATTTCCCCCGGCTACACCTTC.

The chain has TRBV18 and TRBJ1-1; 11 nucleotides align to TRBD1. CDR1 KGHSH and CDR2 LQKENI come from the germline V gene. J gave up 11 bases and V 2 bases, and 4 bases lay outside the gene matches. CDR3 length: 13 amino acids. The CDR3 DNA is TGTGCCAGCTCACCAGGACAGGGGGCATGGGCTTTCTTT. Translated: CASSPGQGAWAFF.

This clone was seen only once. V is TRBV2 and J is TRBJ1-6, with D maybe TRBD1 (6 bases). Germline lookup yields CDR1 SNHLY and CDR2 FYNNEI. The CDR3 runs 14 residues. Trimming shortened V by 6 bases and J by 11 bases, and 17 bases separated the two germline ends. CDR3 in DNA: TGTGCCAGCAGAAGGGGGGCAAATCGACCACCCCTCCACTTT. This translates into CASRRGANRPPLHF.

The chain couples TRBV5-1 to TRBJ2-2; D is uncertain. Germline V gives CDR1 SGHRS, CDR2 YFSETQ. This CDR3 has 15 residues. The V end was cut by 4 bases, the J end by 2 bases, with 12 bases between. CDR3 in amino acids: CASSPTGGNTGELFF. The CDR3 nucleotides read TGCGCCAGCAGCCCTACGGGTGGCAACACCGGGGAGCTGTTTTTT.

This rearrangement joins TRBV25-1 to TRBJ2-3; D unclear. This CDR3 region has 14 residues. CDR1 and CDR2 (germline): MGHDK, SYGVNS. V lost 3 bases, J lost 8 bases, and 15 bases lay in between. The CDR3 nucleotides read TGTGCCAGCAGTGATGGCAGCGTTTGGGGTACGCAGTATTTT. Translation gives CASSDGSVWGTQYF.

This chain connects TRBV2 to TRBJ1-6; D is possibly TRBD1 (5 bases). Germline lookup yields CDR1 SNHLY and CDR2 FYNNEI. V was trimmed by 7 bases and J by 10 bases, leaving 17 bases between them. The CDR3 is 14 residues long. CDR3: CASNTAGGDSPLHF. In DNA form, the CDR3 reads TGTGCCAGCAATACCGCCGGGGGTGACTCACCCCTCCACTTT.

This clone was detected only once. The V call is TRBV6-6, the J call TRBJ1-6; 9 bases map to TRBD1. Looked up from germline, CDR1 is MNHNY and CDR2 is SVGAGI (reference sequence). This CDR3 is built from 14 residues. After removal of 3 bases from V and 9 bases from J, the junction contained 3 bases not matched to a gene. The CDR3 DNA reads as TGTGCCAGCAGTTATACAGGGGGCGGTTCACCCCTCCACTTT. Translated, it gives CASSYTGGGSPLHF.

V gene TRBV2 combines with J gene TRBJ2-5; D is uncertain. The V and J ends lost 3 bases and 5 bases respectively, with 7 bases between them. The CDR3 is 12 residues long. CDR1 and CDR2 (germline): SNHLY, FYNNEI. As DNA, the CDR3 is TGTGCCAGCAGTGACGAAACGGAGACCCAGTACTTC. Translated: CASSDETETQYF. Using reference TRBV2 and TRBJ2-5 for the parts outside the CDR3, the full variable domain is EPEVTQTPSHQVTQMGQEVILRCVPISNHLYFYWYRQILGQKVEFLVSFYNNEISEKSEIFDDQFSVERPDGSNFTLKIRSTKLEDSAMYFCASSDETETQYFGPGTRLLVL.

The chain has TRBV27 and TRBJ2-4, with 10 bases aligning to TRBD1. J was trimmed by 12 bases and V by 5 bases; bases with no gene match: 7. Germline CDR1 MNHEY, CDR2 SMNVEV (reference sequence). The CDR3 runs to 13 residues. This CDR3 is CASSPRTGGTQYF. The CDR3 DNA reads as TGTGCCAGCAGTCCTCGGACAGGGGGAACTCAGTACTTC.

J is TRBJ2-2 and V is TRBV18; TRBD1 matches at 7 bases. The germline V gene has CDR1 KGHSH and CDR2 LQKENI. This CDR3 has 17 amino acids. Trimming cost V 3 bases and J 3 bases; bases outside gene matches: 10. CDR3 sequence: CASSPNRDSPYTGELFF. The CDR3 DNA reads TGTGCCAGCTCACCTAACAGGGACAGCCCTTACACCGGGGAGCTGTTTTTT.

V is TRBV7-2 and J is TRBJ2-3; 14 positions match TRBD2. Germline trimming cut 5 bases from V and 5 bases from J; bases unmatched to any gene: 9. From germline, CDR1 is SGHTA and CDR2 FQGNSA. The length of the CDR3 is 17 residues. The CDR3 DNA reads as TGTGCCAGCAGCCTACCCCCGGGACTAGCGGGAGTAGATACGCAGTATTTT. The encoded protein is CASSLPPGLAGVDTQYF.

The gene calls are TRBV19 and TRBJ1-5; 9 bases are a match to TRBD1. Germline trimming cut 6 bases from V and 0 bases from J; bases unmatched to any gene: 3. CDR1 LNHDA and CDR2 SQIVND come from the germline V gene (reference sequence). The CDR3 runs to 15 residues. The CDR3, as DNA: TGTGCCAGTAGGGGACAGGGTTATAGCAATCAGCCCCAGCATTTT. It encodes CASRGQGYSNQPQHF.

The chain links TRBV28 to TRBJ1-3; D is ambiguous. The CDR3 length is 15 residues. Germline V gene sequence: CDR1 MDHEN, CDR2 SYDVKM. Deletions cut 1 base from V and 1 base from J, with 8 bases between. The CDR3 DNA sequence: TGTGCCAGCAGTTTATTACTCTCATCTGGAAACACCATATATTTT. As protein: CASSLLLSSGNTIYF.

V is TRBV28 and J is TRBJ2-7; D not certain. Germline V CDR1 and CDR2: MDHEN, SYDVKM. CDR3 length: 15 amino acids. V was clipped by 4 bases and J by 2 bases, with 15 bases between them. CDR3 amino acids: CASSSPPAKPYEQYF. The DNA for the CDR3 is TGTGCCAGCAGTTCCCCGCCGGCCAAACCCTACGAGCAGTACTTC.

The sample holds one count of this clone. The V and J genes are TRBV19 and TRBJ2-1; possibly TRBD1 for D (5 bases). The CDR3 extends over 15 amino acids. Germline CDR1 and CDR2: LNHDA and SQIVND (reference sequence). With 3 bases removed from V and 4 bases from J, the gap between germline ends came to 13 bases. The CDR3 DNA reads TGTGCCAGTAGTATCTCGCAGGGAAATTACAATGAGCAGTTCTTC. Protein: CASSISQGNYNEQFF.